What follows are 21 T cell receptor beta chains derived from one specimen sequenced in a study of patients and donors after allogeneic stem cell transplantation. TCRdb redid the calling of the RT-PCR reads with MiXCR, one entry per CDR3 protein. The sample lists roughly 150,000 distinct CDR3 sequences, about a quarter occurring once. What was sequenced was blood, either unsorted or a sorted T cell fraction (not recorded which). The origin of the receptors is a human donor who was either an allogeneic HSCT recipient or a stem cell or donor lymphocyte infusion donor (not recorded which). It is not recorded whose cells these are; they may come from a transplant donor.

The rearrangement links TRBV7-3 to TRBJ1-1; D call uncertain. This CDR3 is 14 amino acids long. Trimming shortened V by 5 bases and J by 5 bases, and 15 bases separated the two germline ends. The germline CDR1 and CDR2 sequences are SGHTA and FQGTGA. As DNA, the CDR3 is TGTGCCAGCAGCCCCGCAGGAGTTGGAACTGAAGCTTTCTTT. Protein product: CASSPAGVGTEAFF.

This chain joins TRBV7-2 and TRBJ2-3; the match to TRBD2 covers 10 bases. The V and J ends lost 5 bases and 5 bases, in that order; junction bases with no gene match: 10. CDR3 length: 16 residues. Germline CDR1 is SGHTA and CDR2 is FQGNSA. CDR3 amino acids: CASSPRSSGSIDTQYF. CDR3 nucleotide sequence: TGTGCCAGCAGCCCCCGGTCTAGCGGGAGTATAGATACGCAGTATTTT.

V is TRBV12-3 or TRBV12-4 and J is TRBJ2-1; D may be TRBD1 (5 bases). This CDR3 contains 14 residues. Trimming stripped 3 bases from V and 4 bases from J, with 10 bases between. Written as DNA, the CDR3 is TGTGCCAGCAGTTTTGGGGCAAATTACAATGAGCAGTTCTTC. Protein: CASSFGANYNEQFF.

This rearrangement joins TRBV5-1 to TRBJ1-1; no definite D call. Germline V CDR1 and CDR2: SGHRS, YFSETQ. The CDR3 is 12 residues long. The V end was cut by 3 bases, the J end by 6 bases, with 9 bases between. The CDR3 loop is CASSSGPAEAFF. The CDR3 region has the DNA TGCGCCAGCAGCTCAGGCCCAGCTGAAGCTTTCTTT.

The CDR3 here is CASGTISYNEQFF. The CDR3, as DNA: TGTGCCAGCGGGACTATATCCTACAATGAGCAGTTCTTC. The rearrangement joins TRBV27 to TRBJ2-1, with 7 bases aligning to TRBD2. This CDR3 contains 13 residues. J lost 1 base, V lost 8 bases, and 2 bases had no gene match. The V gene's germline CDR1 is MNHEY and CDR2 SMNVEV (reference sequence).

This clonotype was recorded at least ten times. This chain uses TRBV5-1 with TRBJ1-2; 8 nucleotides match TRBD1. V trimming: 7 bases; J trimming: 2 bases; junction bases outside the gene matches: 13. Germline CDR1 and CDR2: SGHRS and YFSETQ. The CDR3 loop spans 16 amino acids. CDR3 nucleotides: TGCGCCAGCGGAGAGGGCTTTTCAGGGGGCAACTATGGCTACACCTTC. It yields the protein CASGEGFSGGNYGYTF. The full variable domain, in which reference TRBV5-1 and TRBJ1-2 provide the parts outside the CDR3, is KAGVTQTPRYLIKTRGQQVTLSCSPISGHRSVSWYQQTPGQGLQFLFEYFSETQRNKGNFPGRFSGRQFSNSRSEMNVSTLELGDSALYLCASGEGFSGGNYGYTFGSGTRLTVV.

This clonotype was picked up a small number of times. This sequence joins TRBV5-1 and TRBJ2-2, with D perhaps matching TRBD2 (6 bases). V lost 4 bases to trimming and J lost 1 base, with 17 bases between them. The CDR3 loop spans 17 amino acids. Germline V gene data show CDR1 as SGHRS and CDR2 as YFSETQ. The DNA for the CDR3 is TGCGCCAGCAGCGTAGGAGGGCCAACGGTGAACACCGGGGAGCTGTTTTTT. Protein sequence: CASSVGGPTVNTGELFF. Full variable domain (remainder filled in from reference TRBV5-1 and TRBJ2-2): KAGVTQTPRYLIKTRGQQVTLSCSPISGHRSVSWYQQTPGQGLQFLFEYFSETQRNKGNFPGRFSGRQFSNSRSEMNVSTLELGDSALYLCASSVGGPTVNTGELFFGEGSRLTVL.

This rearrangement joins TRBV20-1 to TRBJ2-1; perhaps TRBD2 as D (6 bases). V was cut by 0 bases and J by 3 bases, with 12 bases left in between. Germline assignment: CDR1 DFQATT and CDR2 SNEGSKA (reference sequence). The length of the CDR3 is 15 residues. Here the CDR3 DNA reads TGCAGTGCTAGAGATCTCGGAGGGGTCTACAATGAGCAGTTCTTC. It translates to CSARDLGGVYNEQFF.

The genes are TRBV4-3 and TRBJ2-2; 9 nucleotides align to TRBD2. The V gene end was trimmed by 4 bases and the J gene end by 1 base; junction bases not matched to a gene: 4. This CDR3 region has 16 residues. Germline CDR1 is LGHNA and CDR2 is YSLEER. The CDR3 region is CASSPGLALNTGELFF. DNA of the CDR3: TGCGCCAGCAGCCCTGGACTAGCGTTGAACACCGGGGAGCTGTTTTTT.

This clonotype has more than one count but fewer than ten. The chain recombines TRBV7-9 with TRBJ2-3, with D uncertain. The CDR3 is made up of 11 amino acids. The V end was cut by 5 bases, the J end by 2 bases, with 2 bases between. Germline loops: CDR1 SEHNR, CDR2 FQNEAQ (reference sequence). CDR3 bases: TGTGCCAGCAGCATCACAGATACGCAGTATTTT. Amino acids: CASSITDTQYF.

The gene calls are TRBV20-1 and TRBJ2-5, with TRBD2 matching over 9 bases. This CDR3 has 11 amino acids. Trimming took 6 bases from V and 7 from J; bases not matched to a gene: 3. Germline CDR1 is DFQATT and CDR2 is SNEGSKA (reference sequence). CDR3 nucleotide sequence: TGCAGTGCCCAGACTAGCGGGACCCAGTACTTC. It translates to CSAQTSGTQYF.

This sequence joins TRBV21-1 and TRBJ1-5; the D call in the table, TRBD1, was not verified against the DNA. TRBV21-1 represents a pseudogene. The CDR3 contains 17 residues. The chain's CDR3 is CASNLRDAPDSNLPQHF. The CDR3, as DNA: TGTGCCAGCAACCTAAGGGATGCCCCGGATAGCAATCTGCCCCAGCATTTT.

This clonotype appeared a few times. CDR3 sequence reads: CSARDIFQYEQYF. CDR3 DNA sequence: TGCAGTGCTAGAGATATTTTTCAGTACGAGCAGTACTTC. The chain couples TRBV20-1 to TRBJ2-7, with D hard to call. The CDR3 consists of 13 residues. Per germline, CDR1 DFQATT and CDR2 SNEGSKA (reference sequence). V was trimmed by 0 bases and J by 4 bases, leaving 10 bases between them.

This sequence joins TRBV7-8 and TRBJ2-5; D possibly corresponds to TRBD2 (5 bases). Per germline, CDR1 SGHVS and CDR2 FQNEAQ. Trimming pared 0 bases from V and 9 bases from J, leaving 17 bases between. CDR3 length: 15 amino acids. The CDR3 DNA sequence: TGTGCCAGCAGCTTAGCAGGCGATAGCGTTCGGTCCCAGTACTTC. This encodes CASSLAGDSVRSQYF.

The V call is TRBV13, the J call TRBJ2-7; 7 bases map to TRBD1. The CDR3 loop spans 15 amino acids. Germline values: CDR1 PRHDT, CDR2 FYEKMQ (reference sequence). V lost 2 bases, J lost 4 bases, and 8 bases stayed unmatched. For the CDR3, the DNA is TGTGCCAGCAGCTTATTCGTCCAGGGGGTATACGAGCAGTACTTC. It translates to CASSLFVQGVYEQYF.

The V call is TRBV5-1, the J call TRBJ2-5; 7 bases fit TRBD2. The ends lost 4 bases at V and 3 bases at J; junction bases unmatched: 6. The CDR3 extends over 14 amino acids. Looked up from germline, CDR1 is SGHRS and CDR2 is YFSETQ. Here the CDR3 reads CASSTSLAEETQYF. The CDR3 nucleotides read TGCGCCAGCAGCACTTCCCTAGCGGAAGAGACCCAGTACTTC.

This clonotype came up a few times. V is TRBV5-1 and J is TRBJ1-1, with D possibly TRBD1 on 5 matching bases. Between the trimmed V and J ends, which lost 1 base and 6 bases, there was a span of 10 bases. The CDR3 loop spans 13 amino acids. CDR1 SGHRS and CDR2 YFSETQ come from the germline V gene. Written as DNA, the CDR3 is TGCGCCAGCAGCTTGTACGGGGGTTCTGAAGCTTTCTTT. As protein: CASSLYGGSEAFF. Supplemented by reference TRBV5-1 and TRBJ1-1, the full variable domain reads KAGVTQTPRYLIKTRGQQVTLSCSPISGHRSVSWYQQTPGQGLQFLFEYFSETQRNKGNFPGRFSGRQFSNSRSEMNVSTLELGDSALYLCASSLYGGSEAFFGQGTRLTVV.

This clonotype was found a few times. V and J are TRBV20-1 and TRBJ1-3, with D possibly TRBD1 on 6 matching bases. Looked up from germline, CDR1 is DFQATT and CDR2 is SNEGSKA (reference sequence). The V gene lost 3 bases and the J gene lost 0 bases, with 6 bases spanning the gap. The CDR3 has 13 amino acids. As DNA, the CDR3 is TGCAGTGCTAGGGACAGCTCTGGAAACACCATATATTTT. It encodes CSARDSSGNTIYF.

The genes are TRBV27 and TRBJ1-1; D is perhaps TRBD1 (5 bases). Trimming left V 2 bases short and J 5 bases short, with 12 bases between. This CDR3 is 14 amino acids long. CDR1 MNHEY and CDR2 SMNVEV come from the germline V gene (reference sequence). CDR3 protein: CASSLGVEGTEAFF. The CDR3 coding sequence is TGTGCCAGCAGTTTAGGGGTGGAGGGGACTGAAGCTTTCTTT.

This clonotype was counted only a few times. The V and J genes are TRBV19 and TRBJ2-3; D is undetermined. CDR3 size: 14 residues. The germline gives CDR1 LNHDA, CDR2 SQIVND (reference sequence). V was cut by 5 bases and J by 4 bases, with 13 bases left in between. In nucleotides, the CDR3 is TGTGCCAGTAGTCTATTCTCCGGGTCAGATACGCAGTATTTT. Protein: CASSLFSGSDTQYF.

The chain uses TRBV2 and TRBJ2-7, with 8 nucleotides matching TRBD1. Germline V gene sequence: CDR1 SNHLY, CDR2 FYNNEI. With 8 bases clipped from V and 1 base from J, the junction kept 4 bases outside the gene matches. The CDR3 is 13 amino acids. CDR3 residues: CASHGQGSYEQYF. For the CDR3, the DNA is TGTGCCAGCCACGGACAGGGTTCCTACGAGCAGTACTTC.